This T cell receptor beta chain was sequenced during a study of T cell changes during pregnancy in multiple sclerosis (dated by TCRdb to about 2019). Broadly, across the study: The study looked at changes in the T cell repertoire across pregnancy in women with multiple sclerosis.

With respect to this clone: This receptor's antigen is unknown. Per-base quality was not reported, and no clone a single base away is much larger than it.

Here V drops 6 bases and J drops 6 bases, and the junction holds 11 bases not matched to any gene. Reading the germline V gene gives CDR1 SGHDT and CDR2 YYEEEE. Spanning cysteine to phenylalanine, the CDR3 consists of 14 amino acids. Solely the CDR3 DNA is kept, with 42 bases framed from the first base. Library prep was done by the immunoSEQ multiplex PCR assay. The table was pulled from immuneACCESS by TCRdb, which kept in-frame rearrangements only. Such tables lose some clones; where checked, under half of the loss comes from unresolved V genes, and the rest has no known cause. The sample includes under 50,000 clones, with approximately 90% observed a single time. Approximately 0.39% of the sample is held by the ten biggest clonotypes.

Sequencing was performed on CD4+ T cells from peripheral blood mononuclear cells, taken in the second trimester of pregnancy. This sequence uses TRBV5-6 and TRBJ1-2; 7 central nucleotides agree with TRBD1. The source is a female donor in good health, enrolled as a control in a pregnancy study. The CDR3 region reads CASTWTGSAHGYTF. The sequence in DNA is TGTGCCAGCACTTGGACAGGTAGTGCTCATGGCTACACCTTC.